These T cell receptor beta chains were read from a single sample in a study of technical replicates of blood from a few donors. Sequencing used immunoSEQ multiplex PCR; TCRdb keeps in-frame clones, though not all of them. Of fewer than 90,000 clones in the sample, over 90% were seen once. The specimen sequenced was T cells isolated from PBMCs. The receptors stem from a human donor in good health. The CDR3 runs from the conserved cysteine through the conserved F or W. D genes are given only for firm matches. Size values are once, few and many counts, or a class for expanded clones, and some rows have none.

v_call: TRBV6-1
clone_size: .
j_call: TRBJ2-2
d_call: TRBD2
cdr3_aa: CAKYIRGGGELFF
cdr3_nt: TGTGCCAAATATATTCGCGGGGGCGGGGAGCTGTTTTTT

v_call: TRBV5-4
clone_size: .
j_call: TRBJ2-1
d_call: TRBD2
cdr3_aa: CASSPPGTSGGVTYNEQFF
cdr3_nt: TGTGCCAGCAGCCCTCCCGGGACTAGCGGGGGGGTAACCTACAATGAGCAGTTCTTC

v_call: TRBV28
clone_size: .
j_call: TRBJ1-1
d_call: .
cdr3_aa: CASSLGGSLPAFF
cdr3_nt: TGTGCCAGCAGTTTAGGGGGGTCCCTACCAGCTTTCTTT

v_call: TRBV5-4
clone_size: .
j_call: TRBJ1-4
d_call: .
cdr3_aa: CASSLRRDEKLFF
cdr3_nt: TGTGCCAGCAGCTTGCGGAGGGATGAAAAACTGTTTTTT

v_call: TRBV19
clone_size: few
j_call: TRBJ2-3
d_call: TRBD1
cdr3_aa: CASSMDRANTQYF
cdr3_nt: TGTGCCAGTAGTATGGACAGGGCCAATACGCAGTATTTT

v_call: TRBV7-9
clone_size: .
j_call: TRBJ1-1
d_call: .
cdr3_aa: CASGQEAFF
cdr3_nt: TGTGCCAGCGGACAAGAAGCTTTCTTT

v_call: TRBV29-1
clone_size: once
j_call: TRBJ1-4
d_call: .
cdr3_aa: CSVGVTGSRNEKLFF
cdr3_nt: TGCAGCGTTGGCGTAACAGGGAGTCGTAATGAAAAACTGTTTTTT

v_call: TRBV5-1
clone_size: .
j_call: TRBJ1-3
d_call: TRBD1
cdr3_aa: CASSPEGAVGRNTIYF
cdr3_nt: TGCGCCAGCAGCCCGGAGGGGGCCGTAGGGCGAAACACCATATATTTT

v_call: TRBV29-1
clone_size: .
j_call: TRBJ2-1
d_call: TRBD1
cdr3_aa: CSVTAGHGTGGREQFF
cdr3_nt: TGCAGCGTGACCGCTGGGCACGGGACAGGGGGCCGGGAGCAGTTCTTC

v_call: TRBV25-1
clone_size: .
j_call: TRBJ2-5
d_call: TRBD2
cdr3_aa: CASSEGGSLGETQYF
cdr3_nt: TGTGCCAGCAGTGAAGGCGGGAGTCTCGGAGAGACCCAGTACTTC

v_call: TRBV6-5
clone_size: .
j_call: TRBJ1-1
d_call: TRBD1
cdr3_aa: CASSYASQGSTEAFF
cdr3_nt: TGTGCCAGCAGTTACGCATCACAGGGGTCCACTGAAGCTTTCTTT

v_call: TRBV4-1
clone_size: .
j_call: TRBJ2-6
d_call: .
cdr3_aa: CASSRLESGANVLTF
cdr3_nt: TGCGCCAGCAGCCGTTTAGAATCTGGGGCCAACGTCCTGACTTTC

v_call: TRBV5-1
clone_size: .
j_call: TRBJ2-3
d_call: .
cdr3_aa: CASSSRQTDTQYF
cdr3_nt: TGCGCCAGCAGCTCTAGACAGACAGATACGCAGTATTTT

v_call: TRBV7-8
clone_size: .
j_call: TRBJ2-2
d_call: TRBD2
cdr3_aa: CASSLSAGGLTGELFF
cdr3_nt: TGTGCCAGCAGCTTATCAGCGGGGGGACTGACCGGGGAGCTGTTTTTT

v_call: TRBV28
clone_size: .
j_call: TRBJ1-2
d_call: TRBD1
cdr3_aa: CASSRSVLDRPSYGYTF
cdr3_nt: TGTGCCAGCAGTCGCAGCGTTTTGGACAGGCCATCCTATGGCTACACCTTC